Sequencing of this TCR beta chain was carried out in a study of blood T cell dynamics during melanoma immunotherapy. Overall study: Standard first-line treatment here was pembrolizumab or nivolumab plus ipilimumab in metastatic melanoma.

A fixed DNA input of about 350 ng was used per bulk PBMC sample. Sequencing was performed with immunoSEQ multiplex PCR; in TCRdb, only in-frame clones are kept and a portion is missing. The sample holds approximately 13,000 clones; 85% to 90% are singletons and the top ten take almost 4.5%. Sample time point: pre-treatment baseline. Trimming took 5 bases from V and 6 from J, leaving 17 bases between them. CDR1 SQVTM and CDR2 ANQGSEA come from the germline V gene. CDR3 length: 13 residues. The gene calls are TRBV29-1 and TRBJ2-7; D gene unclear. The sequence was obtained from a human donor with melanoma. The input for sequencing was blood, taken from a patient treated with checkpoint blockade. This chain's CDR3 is CSVQLRAPAEQYF. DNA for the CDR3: TGCAGCGTTCAACTGAGAGCCCCGGCCGAGCAGTACTTC.